A single sample is the source of the 21 T cell receptor beta chains below, sequenced in a study of T cells in Graves' hyperthyroidism and ophthalmopathy. RNA transcripts yielded amplified TCR beta CDR3 regions. HTBI primers were used for first-round RT-PCR of the TCR CDR3. TCRdb re-derived calls from the multiplex PCR reads in MiXCR, one entry per CDR3 protein. This repertoire shows 700,000 to 950,000 distinct CDR3 sequences, about a third found once; its top ten account for approximately 31%. The sample was blood. These receptors were collected from a woman aged 40 to 50 with Graves' hyperthyroidism.

This chain links TRBV6-6 with TRBJ1-1; TRBD1 matches 7 bases. The trim removed 5 bases at V and 0 bases at J, leaving 3 bases unmatched. There are 14 residues in the CDR3. Looked up from germline, CDR1 is MNHNY and CDR2 is SVGAGI (reference sequence). The CDR3 region has the DNA TGTGCCAGCAGTCACCAGGGGGTGAACACTGAAGCTTTCTTT. Protein sequence: CASSHQGVNTEAFF.

This clonotype was seen only once. This chain links TRBV25-1 with TRBJ1-5; no definite D call. Germline values: CDR1 MGHDK, CDR2 SYGVNS. The CDR3 extends over 13 amino acids. Trimming pared 6 bases from V and 15 bases from J, leaving 21 bases between. CDR3 residues: CASSVNPQATGHF. CDR3 in DNA: TGTGCCAGCAGCGTCAACCCCCAGGCGACGGGGCATTTT.

This clonotype was picked up a small number of times. The chain carries TRBV10-3 and TRBJ2-6, with D perhaps given as TRBD1 or TRBD2 (6 bases each). V lost 10 bases and J lost 0, with 28 bases in between. The CDR3 has 20 residues. Germline V gives CDR1 ENHRY, CDR2 SYGVKD. As DNA, the CDR3 is TGTGCCAGCAAGTCTTGGGGGGCGATGGCAGCAGCCTCTGGGGCCAACGTCCTGACTTTC. This translates into CASKSWGAMAAASGANVLTF.

This clonotype was counted between two and nine times. The chain links TRBV2 to TRBJ1-5, with TRBD1 as a possible D gene (5 bases). The CDR3 sequence is 16 residues long. V lost 3 bases, J lost 0 bases, and 12 bases lay in between. Looked up from germline, CDR1 is SNHLY and CDR2 is FYNNEI. This CDR3 is CASSDWQGGSNQPQHF. DNA of the CDR3: TGTGCCAGCAGTGATTGGCAGGGAGGTAGCAATCAGCCCCAGCATTTT.

This clonotype was seen a handful of times. The rearrangement joins TRBV4-3 to TRBJ1-5, with D perhaps TRBD1 (5 bases). From germline, CDR1 is LGHNA and CDR2 YSLEER. V lost 0 bases and J 6 bases, leaving 12 bases between the germline ends. This CDR3 is 15 amino acids long. CDR3 loop: CASSQDILGGQPQHF. For the CDR3, the DNA is TGCGCCAGCAGCCAAGATATCCTGGGGGGTCAGCCCCAGCATTTT.

This clonotype was seen only a few times. The gene calls are TRBV27 and TRBJ2-2; no reliable D call. Germline V lookup: CDR1 MNHEY, CDR2 SMNVEV (reference sequence). V was cut by 2 bases and J by 7 bases, with 8 bases left in between. CDR3 length equals 13 residues. In nucleotides, the CDR3 is TGTGCCAGCAGTTTAGGCGTGGACGGGGAGCTGTTTTTT. Its translation is CASSLGVDGELFF.

For this clonotype: Its ends do not fully match the called genes, so a read error is possible. The chain has TRBV14 and TRBJ1-2; 11 nucleotides agree with TRBD1. CDR1 is SGHDN, CDR2 FVKESK, per germline. CDR3 length: 17 amino acids. CDR3 amino acids: CVSGVRTGGPINYGYTF. CDR3 bases: TGTGTCAGCGGAGTACGGACAGGGGGCCCCATTAACTATGGCTACACCTTC.

This clonotype has ten or more counts. This chain connects TRBV6-5 to TRBJ1-5; 9 bases fit TRBD1. The CDR3 is made up of 13 amino acids. Losses at the gene ends were 6 bases for V and 7 bases for J; bases not matched to a gene: 4. Germline lookup yields CDR1 MNHEY and CDR2 SVGAGI. The CDR3 DNA reads TGTGCCAGCAGGGACAGGGGAGGCCAGCCCCAGCATTTT. Encoded protein: CASRDRGGQPQHF.

With respect to this clonotype: A read error may produce the germline difference seen at one junction end. CDR3 bases: TGCAGTGCTAGGGGCGACAGGGGGAAAAACATTCAGCACTTC. It encodes CSARGDRGKNIQHF. The chain recombines TRBV20-1 with TRBJ2-4; TRBD1 matches at 9 bases. The CDR3 is 14 residues long. Germline CDR1 reads DFQATT; CDR2 reads SNEGSKA (reference sequence).

The chain links TRBV5-4 to TRBJ1-1, with D possibly TRBD1 on 5 matching bases. V lost 4 bases to trimming and J lost 6 bases, with 13 bases between them. This CDR3 contains 13 residues. Germline V gives CDR1 SGHNT, CDR2 YYREEE (reference sequence). The CDR3 DNA reads as TGTGCCAGCAGCAGGTCGGGGGTTTCTGAAGCTTTCTTT. Amino acids: CASSRSGVSEAFF.

This clonotype came up many times. The chain has TRBV2 and TRBJ2-7, with D unresolved. Trimming left V 5 bases short and J 3 bases short, with 8 bases between. There are 12 residues in the CDR3. The germline gives CDR1 SNHLY, CDR2 FYNNEI. This CDR3 reads CASSPRYYEQYF. In DNA form, the CDR3 reads TGTGCCAGCAGTCCCAGGTACTACGAGCAGTACTTC.

This clonotype was recorded many times. The rearrangement uses TRBV19 and TRBJ2-7; 10 nucleotides line up with TRBD1. This CDR3 is built from 14 residues. Germline-derived CDR1 and CDR2 are LNHDA and SQIVND (reference sequence). V trimming: 5 bases; J trimming: 2 bases; junction bases outside the gene matches: 3. The CDR3 protein is CASSGQGETYEQYF. The CDR3 bases are TGTGCCAGTAGTGGACAGGGGGAGACCTACGAGCAGTACTTC.

This clonotype has ten or more counts. The chain combines TRBV20-1 with TRBJ1-2; 8 bases are shared with TRBD1. The CDR3 totals 13 residues. The germline gives CDR1 DFQATT, CDR2 SNEGSKA (reference sequence). The ends lost 6 bases at V and 7 bases at J; junction bases unmatched: 10. The CDR3 reads CSAETGEYRGYTF. CDR3 in DNA: TGCAGTGCAGAGACAGGGGAGTACCGTGGCTACACCTTC.

About this clonotype: The junction shows a germline mismatch at one end, possibly a read error. The gene calls are TRBV5-6 and TRBJ2-7, with D unclear. The CDR3 is 13 amino acids. CDR1 is SGHDT and CDR2 is YYEEEE in the germline V gene. The CDR3 DNA is TGTGCCAGCAGCCCCTTGTCCTCCTACGGGCAGTACTTC. Amino acids: CASSPLSSYGQYF.

This clonotype was seen repeatedly, ten times or more. This chain joins TRBV24-1 and TRBJ1-1, with D unresolved. V lost 2 bases, J lost 5 bases, and 8 bases lay in between. The germline gives CDR1 KGHDR, CDR2 SFDVKD. This CDR3 comprises 13 residues. This CDR3 is CATSDYGETEAFF. CDR3 nucleotide sequence: TGTGCCACCAGTGATTACGGGGAAACTGAAGCTTTCTTT.

The chain joins TRBV10-3 to TRBJ1-1; D possibly corresponds to TRBD1 (5 bases). The CDR3 loop spans 13 amino acids. Between the trimmed V and J ends, which lost 6 bases and 4 bases, there was a span of 12 bases. The germline gives CDR1 ENHRY, CDR2 SYGVKD. The CDR3 nucleotides read TGTGCCATCAGAGGGGCAATGGGCACTGAAGCTTTCTTT. This codes for CAIRGAMGTEAFF.

This clonotype was observed many times. The chain employs TRBV7-9 and TRBJ1-1, with 10 bases lining up with TRBD1. Trimming cost V 4 bases and J 6 bases; bases outside gene matches: 5. The V gene's germline CDR1 is SEHNR and CDR2 FQNEAQ (reference sequence). There are 14 residues in the CDR3. The CDR3 DNA sequence: TGTGCCAGCAGCTCGGACAGGGGGTGGGCTGAAGCTTTCTTT. Protein sequence: CASSSDRGWAEAFF.

V gene TRBV4-1 combines with J gene TRBJ1-3, with 7 positions matching TRBD1. The CDR3 covers 15 residues. J was trimmed by 2 bases and V by 1 base; bases with no gene match: 2. Germline CDR1 MGHRA, CDR2 YSYEKL. CDR3 coding DNA: TGCGCCAGCAGCCAAGGGGACAGACCTGGAAACACCATATATTTT. Translating gives CASSQGDRPGNTIYF.

The chain couples TRBV11-2 to TRBJ2-5; D might be TRBD1 (6 bases). The length of the CDR3 is 15 residues. Between the trimmed V and J ends, which lost 1 base and 5 bases, there was a span of 14 bases. Germline V gene lookup returns CDR1 SGHAT and CDR2 FQNNGV. The CDR3 is CASSLVNGQGETQYF. The CDR3 nucleotides are TGTGCCAGCAGCTTAGTCAATGGGCAGGGGGAGACCCAGTACTTC.

A note on this clonotype: This may be a read error, as it is one base from a much larger clone. This rearrangement joins TRBV7-3 to TRBJ1-1; D uncertain. Germline CDR1 is SGHTA and CDR2 is FQGTGA. There are 14 residues in the CDR3. CDR3 in DNA: TGTGCCAGCAGCTTCGGACGGAAGAACGCTGAAGCTTTCTTT. Translated, it gives CASSFGRKNAEAFF.

V gene TRBV2 combines with J gene TRBJ1-2; no clear D gene. The germline CDR1 and CDR2 sequences are SNHLY and FYNNEI. V shed 8 bases and J shed 3 bases, with 22 bases lying between them. CDR3 length: 16 amino acids. CDR3 loop: CASSPPTKGLHYGYTF. CDR3 DNA sequence: TGTGCCAGCTCACCCCCTACAAAAGGGCTCCACTATGGCTACACCTTC.